The 26 T cell receptor beta chains in this list originate from one sample, sequenced in a study of T-cell memory formation after mild COVID-19. TCRdb independently ran MiXCR on the 5' RACE reads; one entry per CDR3 protein. The table has about 200,000 distinct CDR3 sequences, around 16% seen once. The sample taken for sequencing was PBMCs or a T cell subset sorted from them (not recorded which). These receptors were obtained from an adult woman who had mild COVID-19 (a few samples of this study predate the infection). Cell type and time point are not known.

The table lists this clonotype with a few counts. The rearrangement joins TRBV27 to TRBJ2-1; the match to TRBD2 covers 8 bases. Germline V gene sequence: CDR1 MNHEY, CDR2 SMNVEV (reference sequence). The CDR3 is made up of 14 amino acids. Germline trimming cut 8 bases from V and 2 bases from J; bases unmatched to any gene: 5. The CDR3 nucleotides read TGTGCCAGCTGGCGGACTAGCCCCTACAATGAGCAGTTCTTC. This gives the protein CASWRTSPYNEQFF.

The V gene is TRBV4-1, the J gene TRBJ2-5, with 7 positions matching TRBD1. CDR1 and CDR2 (germline): MGHRA, YSYEKL. V lost 3 bases and J lost 3; bases outside the gene matches: 7. The CDR3 runs 15 residues. The CDR3 loop is CASSQPRDRKETQYF. Here the CDR3 DNA reads TGCGCCAGCAGCCAGCCCCGGGACAGAAAAGAGACCCAGTACTTC.

This clonotype showed up just a few times. The chain carries TRBV4-1 and TRBJ1-1, with D possibly matching TRBD1 (6 bases). The CDR3 extends over 16 amino acids. Germline loops: CDR1 MGHRA, CDR2 YSYEKL. V lost 0 bases to trimming and J lost 5 bases, with 16 bases between them. CDR3 DNA sequence: TGCGCCAGCAGCCAAGAAGTAGCCAGGGGAGGGACTGAAGCTTTCTTT. It specifies CASSQEVARGGTEAFF.

As concerns this clonotype: Compared with germline, one end of the junction differs, possibly owing to a read error. The chain carries TRBV20-1 and TRBJ2-1; 8 bases agree with TRBD2. The CDR3 has 13 amino acids. Germline V gene sequence: CDR1 DFQATT, CDR2 SNEGSKA (reference sequence). The CDR3 here is CSARAGAGGEQFF. The CDR3 DNA is TGCAGTGCAAGAGCGGGAGCGGGCGGTGAGCAGTTCTTC.

The chain employs TRBV5-1 and TRBJ1-1, with TRBD1 as a possible D gene (6 bases). The CDR3 has 17 amino acids. Trimming took 0 bases from V and 1 from J, leaving 16 bases between them. Germline CDR1 is SGHRS and CDR2 is YFSETQ. CDR3 protein: CASSLGYRVRGNTEAFF. As DNA, the CDR3 is TGCGCCAGCAGCTTGGGATATCGGGTCAGGGGGAACACTGAAGCTTTCTTT.

This clonotype turned up a few times. The chain carries TRBV2 and TRBJ2-1; unclear D gene. This CDR3 contains 14 residues. Per the germline V gene, CDR1 is SNHLY and CDR2 is FYNNEI. Trimming shortened V by 3 bases and J by 9 bases, and 15 bases separated the two germline ends. This CDR3 reads CASSEESSPSEQFF. The CDR3 DNA reads TGTGCCAGCAGTGAGGAGAGCAGCCCAAGTGAGCAGTTCTTC.

This clonotype was counted between two and nine times. The rearrangement joins TRBV29-1 to TRBJ2-1; 15 bases map to TRBD2. Germline V gene data show CDR1 as SQVTM and CDR2 as ANQGSEA. Trimming cost V 5 bases and J 6 bases; bases outside gene matches: 2. CDR3 length: 14 residues. The chain's CDR3 is CSVSGLAGGNEQFF. In nucleotides, the CDR3 is TGCAGCGTTTCGGGACTAGCGGGGGGCAATGAGCAGTTCTTC.

In this sample, this clonotype turned up a few times. The CDR3 nucleotides read TGCAGTGCTAGTCTGCAGGGGAGTTGGACTGAAGCTTTCTTT. This translates into CSASLQGSWTEAFF. The rearrangement links TRBV20-1 to TRBJ1-1, with D perhaps matching TRBD1 (6 bases). Germline V lookup: CDR1 DFQATT, CDR2 SNEGSKA (reference sequence). The V end lost 3 bases, the J end lost 5 bases, and 16 bases lay between the germline ends. The CDR3 consists of 14 residues.

This chain connects TRBV12-3 or TRBV12-4 to TRBJ1-1; D is perhaps TRBD1 (6 bases). This CDR3 is built from 14 residues. V was pared by 4 bases and J by 1 base, with 10 bases between. The CDR3 region is CASSSGGWNTEAFF. In nucleotides, the CDR3 is TGTGCCAGCAGTTCGGGGGGCTGGAACACTGAAGCTTTCTTT.

The chain links TRBV6-5 to TRBJ2-5; 10 bases align to TRBD2. Trimming took 2 bases from V and 9 from J; bases not matched to a gene: 6. The CDR3 is made up of 14 amino acids. Per the germline V gene, CDR1 is MNHEY and CDR2 is SVGAGI. The DNA for the CDR3 is TGTGCCAGCAGTTACGTAGCGGGGGGCCGGCCCCAGTACTTC. It is translated as CASSYVAGGRPQYF.

This chain uses TRBV2 with TRBJ2-7; D unresolved. The germline CDR1 and CDR2 sequences are SNHLY and FYNNEI. V lost 3 bases to trimming and J lost 4 bases, with 7 bases between them. The length of the CDR3 is 12 residues. CDR3 nucleotide sequence: TGTGCCAGCAGTGATTGGGTTTACGAGCAGTACTTC. This encodes CASSDWVYEQYF. The whole variable domain, filled in from reference TRBV2 and TRBJ2-7, reads EPEVTQTPSHQVTQMGQEVILRCVPISNHLYFYWYRQILGQKVEFLVSFYNNEISEKSEIFDDQFSVERPDGSNFTLKIRSTKLEDSAMYFCASSDWVYEQYFGPGTRLTVT.

Only a few counts were recorded for this clonotype. The V call is TRBV6-4, the J call TRBJ2-1, with TRBD2 matching over 7 bases. CDR3 length: 13 amino acids. V lost 6 bases and J lost 9; bases outside the gene matches: 8. The germline V gene has CDR1 MRHNA and CDR2 SNTAGT. CDR3 bases: TGTGCCAGCAGCCGGGGAGGGAATGGTGAGCAGTTCTTC. This encodes CASSRGGNGEQFF.

This clonotype occurred a few times. The chain employs TRBV7-3 and TRBJ1-1, with D perhaps TRBD1 (5 bases). The CDR3 contains 15 residues. V was cut by 5 bases and J by 0 bases, with 13 bases left in between. In germline, CDR1 is SGHTA, CDR2 FQGTGA. CDR3 loop: CASSPRGGMNTEAFF. The CDR3 DNA is TGTGCCAGCAGCCCCCGTGGGGGTATGAACACTGAAGCTTTCTTT.

This clonotype was counted only a few times. The chain combines TRBV20-1 with TRBJ2-2; tentatively, D is TRBD1 (5 bases). The CDR3 has 15 amino acids. In germline, CDR1 is DFQATT, CDR2 SNEGSKA (reference sequence). Trimming shortened V by 5 bases and J by 3 bases, and 16 bases separated the two germline ends. CDR3 nucleotides: TGCAGTGCTTCCAGAGTCGGCAGGGACACCGGGGAGCTGTTTTTT. Its translation: CSASRVGRDTGELFF.

In its sample, this clonotype was seen a few times. This chain uses TRBV5-1 with TRBJ2-5; D is possibly TRBD2 (6 bases). The CDR3 has 14 residues. V shed 3 bases and J shed 2 bases, with 11 bases lying between them. Germline V lookup: CDR1 SGHRS, CDR2 YFSETQ. The CDR3: CASSSSGEQETQYF. In DNA form, the CDR3 reads TGCGCCAGCAGCTCCTCGGGGGAGCAAGAGACCCAGTACTTC.

J is TRBJ1-1 and V is TRBV7-2, with D possibly TRBD1 on 5 matching bases. The V end was cut by 0 bases, the J end by 8 bases, with 10 bases between. Germline V gives CDR1 SGHTA, CDR2 FQGNSA. This CDR3 is 13 amino acids long. As DNA, the CDR3 is TGTGCCAGCAGCTTAGCGATGGGGACGGAAGCTTTCTTT. Protein: CASSLAMGTEAFF.

The rearrangement joins TRBV11-2 to TRBJ2-7, with D possibly being TRBD1 (7 bases). This CDR3 is built from 14 residues. The V end lost 4 bases, the J end lost 3 bases, and 13 bases lay between the germline ends. The germline V gene has CDR1 SGHAT and CDR2 FQNNGV. Written as DNA, the CDR3 is TGTGCCAGCAGCTCCTGGCGGGACAGCTACGAGCAGTACTTC. This encodes CASSSWRDSYEQYF.

In this sample, this clonotype turned up a few times. The genes are TRBV5-1 and TRBJ2-3, with 7 bases aligning to TRBD1. CDR3 length: 13 amino acids. V shed 3 bases, J shed 10 bases, and the junction held 8 bases outside the gene matches. Germline V gene data show CDR1 as SGHRS and CDR2 as YFSETQ. The CDR3 DNA is TGCGCCAGCAGCTGGGGGACAGAATCAGCGCAGTATTTT. The encoded protein is CASSWGTESAQYF.

V gene TRBV19 combines with J gene TRBJ2-7, with 8 bases lining up with TRBD2. CDR3 length equals 14 residues. Looked up from germline, CDR1 is LNHDA and CDR2 is SQIVND (reference sequence). Germline trimming cut 7 bases from V and 0 bases from J; bases unmatched to any gene: 5. The CDR3 nucleotides read TGTGCCAGTATAAGAGGGACTAGCTCCTACGAGCAGTACTTC. As protein: CASIRGTSSYEQYF.

The CDR3 loop is CSARASGSGFYNEQFF. The CDR3 DNA reads as TGCAGTGCTAGAGCCAGCGGGAGCGGCTTTTACAATGAGCAGTTCTTC. The chain recombines TRBV20-1 with TRBJ2-1; 8 bases line up with TRBD2. With V trimmed by 1 base and J by 4 bases, 9 bases remained unmatched. CDR3 size: 16 residues. From germline, CDR1 is DFQATT and CDR2 SNEGSKA (reference sequence).

The chain joins TRBV20-1 to TRBJ1-4, with D unclear. Trimming cost V 1 base and J 0 bases, with 12 bases left between them. The CDR3 extends over 16 amino acids. CDR1 DFQATT and CDR2 SNEGSKA come from the germline V gene (reference sequence). The CDR3 DNA follows: TGCAGTGCTAGAGTCAGCGGCCGTTCAACTAATGAAAAACTGTTTTTT. Translation: CSARVSGRSTNEKLFF.

This clonotype was detected a few times. The V and J genes are TRBV12-3 or TRBV12-4 and TRBJ1-1; a possible D gene is TRBD1 (5 bases). V was clipped by 2 bases and J by 4 bases, with 20 bases between them. The CDR3 totals 17 residues. The CDR3 DNA reads TGTGCCAGCAGTTTAATAAAACAGGAGAGATGGGGCACTGAAGCTTTCTTT. It is translated as CASSLIKQERWGTEAFF.

This clonotype has just a few counts. The chain uses TRBV5-1 and TRBJ1-1; perhaps TRBD1 as D (5 bases). CDR3 length equals 14 residues. Between the trimmed V and J ends, which lost 0 bases and 5 bases, there was a span of 11 bases. CDR1 is SGHRS and CDR2 is YFSETQ in the germline V gene. CDR3 DNA: TGCGCCAGCAGCTTGGGGCAGGGTCGGACTGAAGCTTTCTTT. It encodes CASSLGQGRTEAFF.

Many counts were recorded for this clonotype. The V call is TRBV9, the J call TRBJ1-5; the D is unclear. The CDR3 totals 15 residues. The germline V gene encodes CDR1 SGDLS and CDR2 YYNGEE. V was shortened by 3 bases and J by 4 bases, with 14 bases between the two germline ends. CDR3 DNA: TGTGCCAGCAGCGAGGGTTCCCTTGCGAATCAGCCCCAGCATTTT. Translated: CASSEGSLANQPQHF.

The chain combines TRBV11-2 with TRBJ2-2; possible D gene TRBD1, 6 bases. Trimming cost V 2 bases and J 7 bases, with 17 bases left between them. The length of the CDR3 is 16 residues. Germline V gene lookup returns CDR1 SGHAT and CDR2 FQNNGV. The CDR3 nucleotides read TGTGCCAGCAGCTTAAGCGGAAACAGGGCATACGGGGAGCTGTTTTTT. Encoded protein: CASSLSGNRAYGELFF.

V and J are TRBV11-3 and TRBJ2-5, with 7 bases identical to TRBD1. Germline loops: CDR1 SGHNT, CDR2 YENEEA. V trimming: 4 bases; J trimming: 4 bases; junction bases outside the gene matches: 6. The CDR3 covers 14 residues. CDR3 amino acids: CASSSEGGGETQYF. Here the CDR3 DNA reads TGTGCCAGCAGCTCTGAAGGGGGCGGAGAGACCCAGTACTTC.